This note documents a single T cell receptor beta chain sequence. This record belongs to a study of beta chain features in type 1 diabetes. Study as a whole: Across all samples, over 85 million sorted cells were examined.

The entirety of the isolated RNA underwent reverse transcription, so expressed TCRB transcripts were sequenced. TCRdb keeps only in-frame clones here, not all; method: immunoSEQ multiplex PCR. The table includes under 150,000 clones, 40% to 60% detected once. The receptor's source is a man aged 18 to 29 in good health. What was sequenced was Tregs from blood.

CDR3 region: CSVGLDRAGNTIYF. The CDR3 nucleotides read TGCAGCGTGGGATTGGACAGGGCCGGAAACACCATATATTTT. V and J are TRBV29-1 and TRBJ1-3; TRBD1 matches 8 bases. The ends lost 6 bases at V and 4 bases at J; junction bases unmatched: 8. This CDR3 region has 14 residues. Germline V CDR1 and CDR2: SQVTM, ANQGSEA.